This T cell receptor (beta chain) derives from a study of T cell changes during pregnancy in multiple sclerosis. This clone has just one count. Only in-frame clones appear in the TCRdb table, and some are missing; sequencing was by immunoSEQ multiplex PCR. The sample records around 58,000 clones, roughly nine tenths being singletons. Trimming stripped 2 bases from V and 13 bases from J, with 14 bases between. From germline, CDR1 is KGHSH and CDR2 LQKENI. This CDR3 comprises 13 residues. This TCR derives from a female donor with multiple sclerosis, enrolled in a pregnancy study. Sequenced material: peripheral blood, taken before pregnancy. The chain uses TRBV18 and TRBJ1-4; possible D gene TRBD1, 5 bases. DNA for the CDR3: TGTGCCAGCTCACCAACAGGTCAGAGTACACTGTTTTTT. Residues: CASSPTGQSTLFF.